Each of the 11 T cell receptor beta chains below was sequenced from the same sample in a study of OX40 agonist ivuxolimab in advanced cancers. Using immunoSEQ multiplex PCR, the repertoire was profiled, and TCRdb retains in-frame clones only, with some absent. The sample shows about 58,000 clones, 70% to 90% of them seen only once. This specimen consisted of CD4+ or CD8+ T cells sorted from blood, obtained in a trial of the OX40 agonist ivuxolimab. The source is an adult with an advanced solid tumor such as melanoma, head and neck, liver or kidney cancer.

The rearrangement links TRBV11-2 to TRBJ2-4, with D perhaps matching TRBD1 or TRBD2 (6 bases each). Germline V gene data show CDR1 as SGHAT and CDR2 as FQNNGV. The germline V and J ends were trimmed by 5 bases and 5 bases, with 19 bases remaining between them. The CDR3 covers 16 residues. As DNA, the CDR3 is TGTGCCAGCAGCGCCCCGGGGGCCCCGTTCGAAAACATTCAGTACTTC. Translated: CASSAPGAPFENIQYF.

The gene calls are TRBV5-1 and TRBJ1-2; 7 nucleotides match TRBD1. From germline, CDR1 is SGHRS and CDR2 YFSETQ. With V trimmed by 0 bases and J by 7 bases, 9 bases remained unmatched. The CDR3 runs to 15 residues. CDR3: CASSLGTGTAPGYTF. The DNA of the CDR3 is TGCGCCAGCAGCTTGGGGACCGGGACAGCCCCTGGCTACACCTTC.

V and J are TRBV6-1 and TRBJ2-7, with D possibly TRBD2 on 5 matching bases. V was clipped by 1 base and J by 5 bases, with 9 bases between them. This CDR3 comprises 13 residues. From germline, CDR1 is MNHNS and CDR2 SASEGT. The DNA for the CDR3 is TGTGCCAGCAGTGAAGTACTAGTTGACGAGCAGTACTTC. Amino acids: CASSEVLVDEQYF.

The chain is built from TRBV18 and TRBJ1-1; TRBD1 is a possible D gene (6 bases). The CDR3 extends over 19 amino acids. Germline V gene lookup returns CDR1 KGHSH and CDR2 LQKENI. Trimming removed 6 bases at V and 1 base at J, with 27 bases between. The DNA of the CDR3 is TGTGCCAGCTCCCAACTTAAACCGGGACATCTTGGAGGGAACACTGAAGCTTTCTTT. It is translated as CASSQLKPGHLGGNTEAFF.

The J gene is TRBJ2-2, the V gene TRBV30, with D possibly TRBD1 on 6 matching bases. Germline V gives CDR1 GTSNPN, CDR2 SVGIG (reference sequence). V lost 3 bases and J lost 6, with 20 bases in between. CDR3 size: 16 residues. DNA for the CDR3: TGTGCCTGGAGACCACAGGGTTGGGTCATCGCCGGGGAGCTGTTTTTT. It yields the protein CAWRPQGWVIAGELFF.

The chain couples TRBV2 to TRBJ2-3, with 10 positions matching TRBD1. This CDR3 is built from 14 residues. V lost 5 bases, J lost 3 bases, and 2 bases stayed unmatched. The germline gives CDR1 SNHLY, CDR2 FYNNEI. The CDR3 protein is CASSWTGGTDTQYF. The CDR3 nucleotides are TGTGCCAGCAGTTGGACAGGGGGGACAGATACGCAGTATTTT.

This clone was counted once. The chain employs TRBV2 and TRBJ2-6; D may be TRBD1 (5 bases). CDR3 length: 14 residues. The V gene lost 6 bases and the J gene lost 6 bases, with 12 bases spanning the gap. Per germline, CDR1 SNHLY and CDR2 FYNNEI. The CDR3 bases are TGTGCCAGCAGAGCAGGGATTGTGGCCAACGTCCTGACTTTC. This encodes CASRAGIVANVLTF.

The chain has TRBV29-1 and TRBJ1-2; 8 bases align to TRBD1. V shed 4 bases and J 4 bases; nucleotides not matched to a gene: 2. CDR3 size: 12 residues. The germline V gene has CDR1 SQVTM and CDR2 ANQGSEA. The CDR3 is CSVVDRAYGYTF. The CDR3 bases are TGCAGCGTTGTGGACAGGGCCTATGGCTACACCTTC.

The genes are TRBV9 and TRBJ2-2; 13 bases map to TRBD2. The length of the CDR3 is 17 residues. V lost 4 bases and J lost 4; bases outside the gene matches: 7. The germline V gene encodes CDR1 SGDLS and CDR2 YYNGEE. CDR3 DNA: TGTGCCAGCAGCAGCCATGGGACTAGCGGGGCCACCGGGGAGCTGTTTTTT. It yields the protein CASSSHGTSGATGELFF.

The chain has TRBV7-2 and TRBJ1-2; TRBD1 agrees at 8 bases. Germline values: CDR1 SGHTA, CDR2 FQGNSA. The CDR3 is 14 amino acids. Trimming at V came to 4 bases and at J to 2 bases, leaving 3 bases not matched to a gene. As DNA, the CDR3 is TGTGCCAGCAGCTCCGACAGGGGCAACTATGGCTACACCTTC. Translating gives CASSSDRGNYGYTF.

The rearrangement joins TRBV7-9 to TRBJ1-1; 9 bases agree with TRBD1. This CDR3 contains 15 residues. From germline, CDR1 is SEHNR and CDR2 FQNEAQ (reference sequence). Trimming took 5 bases from V and 1 from J; bases not matched to a gene: 5. CDR3 DNA sequence: TGTGCCAGCAGCATCCGACAGGGGGGGAACACTGAAGCTTTCTTT. Encoded protein: CASSIRQGGNTEAFF.